Reported below is one T cell receptor beta chain. The antigen is unknown. Every patient had relapsed following autologous stem cell transplantation, and cohorts differed in brentuximab vedotin exposure. Best responses were complete response, partial response or progressive disease. The data originate from a study of PD-1 blockade in classical Hodgkin lymphoma. Broader study findings: Complete responders showed a baseline diversity that resembled the diversity of newly diagnosed patients. A reduction in baseline TCR diversity was reportedly seen in newly diagnosed patients relative to healthy donors.

The V end was cut by 1 base, the J end by 0 bases, with 6 bases between. The germline gives CDR1 KGHSH, CDR2 LQKENI. The CDR3 extends over 14 amino acids. TCRdb's table, derived via immunoSEQ multiplex PCR, lists solely in-frame clones and lacks some. The sample consists of approximately 34,000 clones, roughly 82% of them appearing once. Sample: peripheral blood mononuclear cells (PBMCs), taken at baseline. The TCR sequence derives from a human donor with classical Hodgkin lymphoma. This chain joins TRBV18 and TRBJ2-5; D not resolved. This CDR3 is CASSPRWDQETQYF. The CDR3 bases are TGTGCCAGCTCACCACGGTGGGACCAAGAGACCCAGTACTTC.